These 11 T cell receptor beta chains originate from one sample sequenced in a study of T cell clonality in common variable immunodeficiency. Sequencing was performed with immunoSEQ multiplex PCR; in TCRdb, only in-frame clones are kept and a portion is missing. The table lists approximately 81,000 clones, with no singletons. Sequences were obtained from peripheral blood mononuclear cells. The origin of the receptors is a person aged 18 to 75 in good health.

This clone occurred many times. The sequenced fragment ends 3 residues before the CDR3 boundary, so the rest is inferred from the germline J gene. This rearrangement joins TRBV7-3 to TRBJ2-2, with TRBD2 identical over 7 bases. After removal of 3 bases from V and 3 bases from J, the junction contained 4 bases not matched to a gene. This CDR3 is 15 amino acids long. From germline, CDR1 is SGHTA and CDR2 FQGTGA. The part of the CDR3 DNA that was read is TGTGCCAGCAGCTTGCTGGGGGGGGACACCGGGGAG. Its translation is CASSLLGGDTGE. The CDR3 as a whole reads CASSLLGGDTGELFF.

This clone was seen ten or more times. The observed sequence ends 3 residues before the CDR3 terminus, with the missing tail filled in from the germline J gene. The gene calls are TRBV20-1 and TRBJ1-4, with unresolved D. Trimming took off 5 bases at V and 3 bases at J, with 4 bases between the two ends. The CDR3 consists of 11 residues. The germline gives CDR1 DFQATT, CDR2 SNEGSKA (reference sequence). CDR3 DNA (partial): TGCAGTGCTCCTTCTAATGAAAAA. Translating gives CSAPSNEK. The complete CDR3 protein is CSAPSNEKLFF.

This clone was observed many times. The part of the CDR3 DNA that was read is TGTGCCAGTAGGACCCCAGGGGGCTCCGAG. It translates to CASRTPGGSE. The whole CDR3 protein reads CASRTPGGSEQYF. The rearrangement joins TRBV19 to TRBJ2-7; 8 positions match TRBD1. The CDR3 end is not reached by the read, which stops 3 residues before it; the germline J gene fills it in. This CDR3 comprises 13 residues. J lost 6 bases, V lost 6 bases, and 7 bases had no gene match. Germline V gene sequence: CDR1 LNHDA, CDR2 SQIVND (reference sequence).

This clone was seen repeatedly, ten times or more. CDR3 loop: CSVFRGYEQYF. The part of the CDR3 DNA that was read is TGCAGCGTTTTTAGGGGGTACGAG. The rearrangement joins TRBV29-1 to TRBJ2-7, with D maybe TRBD1 (6 bases). Coverage ceases 3 residues before the CDR3 finishes, and the germline J gene fills in the end. Germline CDR1 is SQVTM and CDR2 is ANQGSEA. V lost 5 bases, J lost 4 bases, and 9 bases lay in between. This CDR3 has 11 amino acids.

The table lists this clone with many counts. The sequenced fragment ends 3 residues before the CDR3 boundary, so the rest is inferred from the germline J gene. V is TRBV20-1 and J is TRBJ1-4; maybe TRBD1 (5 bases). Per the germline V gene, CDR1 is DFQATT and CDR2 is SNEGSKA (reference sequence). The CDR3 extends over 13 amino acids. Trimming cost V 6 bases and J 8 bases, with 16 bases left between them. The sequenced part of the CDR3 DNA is TGCAGTGCCTTCCCCGGGGGGAGAGAAAAA. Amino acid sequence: CSAFPGGREK. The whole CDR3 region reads CSAFPGGREKLFF.

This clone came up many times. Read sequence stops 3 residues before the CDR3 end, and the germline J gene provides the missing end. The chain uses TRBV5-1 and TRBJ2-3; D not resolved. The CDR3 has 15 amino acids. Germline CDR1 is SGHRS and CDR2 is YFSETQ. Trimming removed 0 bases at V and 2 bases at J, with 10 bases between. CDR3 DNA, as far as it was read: TGCGCCAGCAGCTTGGCCTCGGTCAACACAGATACG. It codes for CASSLASVNTDT. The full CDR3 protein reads CASSLASVNTDTQYF.

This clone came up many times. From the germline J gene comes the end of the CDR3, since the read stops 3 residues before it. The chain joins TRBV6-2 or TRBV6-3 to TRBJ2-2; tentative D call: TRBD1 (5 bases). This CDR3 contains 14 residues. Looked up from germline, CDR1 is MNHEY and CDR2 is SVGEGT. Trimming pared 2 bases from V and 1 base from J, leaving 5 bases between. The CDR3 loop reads CASSYDRNTGELFF. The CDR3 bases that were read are TGTGCCAGCAGTTACGACAGGAACACCGGGGAG.

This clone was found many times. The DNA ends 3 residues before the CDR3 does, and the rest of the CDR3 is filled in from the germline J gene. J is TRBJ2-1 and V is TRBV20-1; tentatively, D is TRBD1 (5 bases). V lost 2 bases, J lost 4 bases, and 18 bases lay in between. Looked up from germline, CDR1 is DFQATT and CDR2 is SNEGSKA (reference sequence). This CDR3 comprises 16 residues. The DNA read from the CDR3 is TGCAGTGCTAGAAAGTCAGGGTCACGCTTTTACAATGAG. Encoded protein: CSARKSGSRFYNE. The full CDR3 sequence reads CSARKSGSRFYNEQFF.

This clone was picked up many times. The CDR3 DNA, read in part, is TGTGCCAGCAGCTTACACCCGGGACTGAACAATGAG. Its protein product is CASSLHPGLNNE. The CDR3 as a whole reads CASSLHPGLNNEQFF. V and J are TRBV11-2 and TRBJ2-1, with D tentatively TRBD2 (6 bases). The sequenced fragment ends 3 residues before the CDR3 boundary, so the rest is inferred from the germline J gene. The CDR3 runs to 15 residues. Germline V gene sequence: CDR1 SGHAT, CDR2 FQNNGV. V lost 2 bases and J 5 bases, leaving 13 bases between the germline ends.

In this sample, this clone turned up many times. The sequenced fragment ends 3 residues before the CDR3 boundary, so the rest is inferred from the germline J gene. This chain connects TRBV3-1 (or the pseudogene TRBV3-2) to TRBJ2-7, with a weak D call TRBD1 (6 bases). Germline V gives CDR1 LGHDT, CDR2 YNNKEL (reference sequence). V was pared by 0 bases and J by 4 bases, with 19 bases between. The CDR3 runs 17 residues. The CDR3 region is CASSQDGQDSSYYEQYF. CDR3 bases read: TGTGCCAGCAGCCAAGATGGGCAGGACAGCTCCTATTACGAG.

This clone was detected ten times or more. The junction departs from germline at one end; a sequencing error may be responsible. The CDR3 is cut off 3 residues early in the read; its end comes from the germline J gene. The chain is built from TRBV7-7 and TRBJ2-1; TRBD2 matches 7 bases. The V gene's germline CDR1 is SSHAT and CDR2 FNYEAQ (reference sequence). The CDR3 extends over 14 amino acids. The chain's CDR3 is CASSLSLADNEQFF. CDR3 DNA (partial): TGTGCTAGCAGCTTGAGCCTAGCGGACAATGAG.